The 18 T cell receptor beta chains reported below all come from one sample, sequenced in a study of blood T cell repertoires in COVID-19 (dated by TCRdb to the early 2020s). Libraries were constructed by the immunoSEQ multiplex PCR assay. The table comes from immuneACCESS by way of TCRdb, which keeps in-frame sequences with V and J called. Part of the clones is missing from these tables; in studies checked, under half for an unresolved V gene and the rest for unknown reasons. The sample data list about half a million clones, and roughly 85% of these were observed just once. Approximately 3.4% of the sample comes from the top ten. Sequenced sample: peripheral blood. The receptors here all came from a human donor in a cohort sampled during active COVID-19.

The V and J genes are TRBV5-1 and TRBJ2-1, with 9 bases lining up with TRBD1. The ends lost 1 base at V and 9 bases at J; junction bases unmatched: 11. Per germline, CDR1 SGHRS and CDR2 YFSETQ. This CDR3 is 16 amino acids long. CDR3 sequence reads: CASSLSWGQGFVEQFF. CDR3 DNA sequence: TGCGCCAGCAGCTTGAGTTGGGGACAGGGATTCGTTGAGCAGTTCTTC.

The rearrangement joins TRBV9 to TRBJ1-1; the D is unclear. The length of the CDR3 is 14 residues. Between the trimmed V and J ends, which lost 4 bases and 8 bases, there was a span of 18 bases. CDR1 and CDR2 (germline): SGDLS, YYNGEE. The CDR3 is CASSPRLQVVEAFF. Written as DNA, the CDR3 is TGTGCCAGCAGCCCACGTTTGCAGGTTGTGGAAGCTTTCTTT.

The chain recombines TRBV9 with TRBJ2-7; 10 positions match TRBD2. Per the germline V gene, CDR1 is SGDLS and CDR2 is YYNGEE. V lost 4 bases, J lost 7 bases, and 11 bases stayed unmatched. CDR3 length: 15 amino acids. In DNA form, the CDR3 reads TGTGCCAGCAGCCTCGGAACTAGCGGGACATGGGAGCAGTACTTC. Translating it yields CASSLGTSGTWEQYF.

This chain connects TRBV2 to TRBJ1-2; D is undetermined. Trimming stripped 4 bases from V and 8 bases from J, with 8 bases between. The V gene's germline CDR1 is SNHLY and CDR2 FYNNEI. This CDR3 contains 11 residues. This CDR3 reads CASSVGGGYTF. In DNA, the CDR3 is TGTGCCAGCAGTGTTGGCGGGGGCTACACCTTC.

Details on this clone: Other nucleotide sequences in the sample specify the same CDR3. The rearrangement uses TRBV5-6 and TRBJ2-3; TRBD1 matches 7 bases. The CDR3 sequence is 15 residues long. The junction had 7 bases not matched to a gene; V was cut back by 4 bases and J by 2 bases. The V gene's germline CDR1 is SGHDT and CDR2 YYEEEE. CDR3 sequence reads: CASSLRTGLTDTQYF. The CDR3 nucleotides read TGTGCCAGCAGCCTCAGGACAGGACTCACAGATACGCAGTATTTT.

This clone was counted between two and nine times. This rearrangement joins TRBV5-6 to TRBJ1-5, with D possibly matching TRBD1 (5 bases). CDR1 is SGHDT, CDR2 YYEEEE, per germline. The CDR3 spans 15 residues. V lost 5 bases and J lost 2, with 14 bases in between. This CDR3 reads CASSRGVTGNQPQHF. In nucleotides, the CDR3 is TGTGCCAGCAGTAGAGGCGTGACAGGCAATCAGCCCCAGCATTTT.

V gene TRBV6-2 or TRBV6-3 combines with J gene TRBJ1-1; the D is unclear. CDR1 MNHEY and CDR2 SVGEGT come from the germline V gene. V was trimmed by 5 bases and J by 5 bases, leaving 12 bases between them. The CDR3 spans 13 residues. CDR3 residues: CASSRGLGTEAFF. CDR3 DNA sequence: TGTGCCAGCAGTAGAGGGCTGGGGACTGAAGCTTTCTTT.

This clone has only one observation. The genes are TRBV3-1 (or the pseudogene TRBV3-2) and TRBJ2-5; D is unclear. This CDR3 region has 12 residues. The ends were cut back, 10 bases at V and 2 bases at J, with 11 bases in the middle. Germline V gene data show CDR1 as LGHDT and CDR2 as YNNKEL (reference sequence). The CDR3 spells CAIRHSQETQYF. CDR3 DNA sequence: TGTGCCATCAGACACAGTCAAGAGACCCAGTACTTC.

The chain recombines TRBV12-5 with TRBJ1-1; D might be TRBD1 (5 bases). Germline CDR1 is LGHNT and CDR2 is FRNRAP. This CDR3 has 17 residues. V dropped 3 bases and J dropped 0 bases, with 17 bases sitting between them. CDR3: CASGFASGGSMNTEAFF. The CDR3, as DNA: TGTGCTAGTGGTTTCGCGTCGGGGGGGTCCATGAACACTGAAGCTTTCTTT.

CDR3: CASSSREGGTEAFF. The CDR3 bases are TGTGCCAGCAGCTCCCGGGAGGGAGGCACTGAAGCTTTCTTT. J is TRBJ1-1 and V is TRBV6-5; D is unclear. The CDR3 covers 14 residues. With 6 bases removed from V and 4 bases from J, the gap between germline ends came to 15 bases. Germline V gives CDR1 MNHEY, CDR2 SVGAGI.

This rearrangement joins TRBV7-8 to TRBJ2-7; a weak D match, TRBD2 (5 bases). The V gene lost 1 base and the J gene lost 3 bases, with 16 bases spanning the gap. Germline lookup yields CDR1 SGHVS and CDR2 FQNEAQ. The CDR3 extends over 16 amino acids. Written as DNA, the CDR3 is TGTGCCAGCAGCTTAGGAGGTGTAGGGAGCGGCTACGAGCAGTACTTC. It specifies CASSLGGVGSGYEQYF.

The J gene is TRBJ1-2, the V gene TRBV19; no firm D call. This CDR3 comprises 14 residues. Trimming took 7 bases from V and 4 from J, leaving 16 bases between them. Per germline, CDR1 LNHDA and CDR2 SQIVND (reference sequence). The CDR3 here is CASTIRSSFYGYTF. The CDR3 nucleotides read TGTGCCAGTACCATCCGAAGTAGTTTCTATGGCTACACCTTC.

The gene calls are TRBV19 and TRBJ1-5; 8 bases agree with TRBD1. The CDR3 runs to 15 residues. The germline gives CDR1 LNHDA, CDR2 SQIVND (reference sequence). Trimming took 7 bases from V and 2 from J; bases not matched to a gene: 7. This CDR3 reads CASNDRGGGNQPQHF. Here the CDR3 DNA reads TGTGCCAGTAACGACAGGGGAGGCGGCAATCAGCCCCAGCATTTT.

This clone was detected once. The CDR3 DNA reads as TGCAGTGCTAGTGTCTCTGGCTACACCTTC. This codes for CSASVSGYTF. V gene TRBV20-1 combines with J gene TRBJ1-2; no reliable D call. This CDR3 contains 10 residues. Germline values: CDR1 DFQATT, CDR2 SNEGSKA (reference sequence). Trimming took 3 bases from V and 7 from J, leaving 6 bases between them.

This chain connects TRBV6-1 to TRBJ1-1; TRBD1 might be the D (5 bases). Germline-derived CDR1 and CDR2 are MNHNS and SASEGT. With 5 bases removed from V and 6 bases from J, the gap between germline ends came to 25 bases. The CDR3 runs 17 residues. CDR3 DNA sequence: TGTGCCAGCAGTAAAGAATATGGCCAGGGTATATTCCCTGAAGCTTTCTTT. This gives the protein CASSKEYGQGIFPEAFF.

This chain connects TRBV18 to TRBJ1-2; tentative D call: TRBD1 (6 bases). Trimming removed 3 bases at V and 4 bases at J, with 21 bases between. In germline, CDR1 is KGHSH, CDR2 LQKENI. The CDR3 consists of 17 residues. The CDR3 region has the DNA TGTGCCAGCTCACCCGCGGGGGGCCCCAGCCTCATCTATGGCTACACCTTC. It is translated as CASSPAGGPSLIYGYTF.

The rearrangement links TRBV20-1 to TRBJ2-3; 8 bases line up with TRBD1. V lost 3 bases, J lost 6 bases, and 11 bases stayed unmatched. Germline V lookup: CDR1 DFQATT, CDR2 SNEGSKA (reference sequence). The length of the CDR3 is 15 residues. This CDR3 is CSASKTGVRGDTQYF. The CDR3 region has the DNA TGCAGTGCTAGTAAGACAGGGGTCCGGGGGGATACGCAGTATTTT.

The gene calls are TRBV28 and TRBJ1-2; TRBD1 is a possible D gene (6 bases). The V and J ends lost 3 bases and 4 bases respectively, with 12 bases between them. This CDR3 has 14 residues. Germline V gives CDR1 MDHEN, CDR2 SYDVKM. This chain's CDR3 is CASSFDGRGYGYTF. The CDR3 bases are TGTGCCAGCAGTTTTGACGGCAGGGGCTATGGCTACACCTTC.